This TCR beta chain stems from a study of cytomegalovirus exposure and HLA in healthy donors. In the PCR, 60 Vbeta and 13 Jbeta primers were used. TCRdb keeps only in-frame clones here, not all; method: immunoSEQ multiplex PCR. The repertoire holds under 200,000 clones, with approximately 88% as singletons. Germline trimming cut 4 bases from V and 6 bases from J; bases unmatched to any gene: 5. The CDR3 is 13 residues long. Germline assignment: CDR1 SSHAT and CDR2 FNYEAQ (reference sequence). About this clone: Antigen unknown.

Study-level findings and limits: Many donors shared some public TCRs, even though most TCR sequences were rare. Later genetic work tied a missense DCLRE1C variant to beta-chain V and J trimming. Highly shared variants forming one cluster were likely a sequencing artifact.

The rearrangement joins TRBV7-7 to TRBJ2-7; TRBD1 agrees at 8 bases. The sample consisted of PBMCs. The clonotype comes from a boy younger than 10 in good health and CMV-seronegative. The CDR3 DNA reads TGTGCCAGCAGCTCAGGACAGGGTAGCGAGCAGTACTTC. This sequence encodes CASSSGQGSEQYF.